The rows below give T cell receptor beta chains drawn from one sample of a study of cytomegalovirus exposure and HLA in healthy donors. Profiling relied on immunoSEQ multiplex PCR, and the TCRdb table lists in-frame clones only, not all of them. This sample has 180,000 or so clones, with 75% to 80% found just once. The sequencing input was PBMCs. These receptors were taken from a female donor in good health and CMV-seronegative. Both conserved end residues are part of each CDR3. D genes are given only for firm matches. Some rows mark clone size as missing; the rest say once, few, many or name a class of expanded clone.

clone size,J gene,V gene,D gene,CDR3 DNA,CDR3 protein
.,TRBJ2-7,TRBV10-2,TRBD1,TGCGCCAGCAGTTACAACAGGGGACCCCACTACGAGCAGTACTTC,CASSYNRGPHYEQYF
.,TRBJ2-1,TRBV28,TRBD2,TGTGCCAGCAGTTCCCTTGGTAGCGGGAGGCTGGATGAGCAGTTCTTC,CASSSLGSGRLDEQFF
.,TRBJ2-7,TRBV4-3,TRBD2,TGCGCCAGCAGCCAAGATGTGACTAGCGGGTTTAACGAGCAGTACTTC,CASSQDVTSGFNEQYF
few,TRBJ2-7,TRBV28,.,TGTGCCAGCAGTCCTATGCCCCGCGGAGTTTCCTCCTACGAGCAGTACTTC,CASSPMPRGVSSYEQYF
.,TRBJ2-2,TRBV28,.,TGTGCCAGCACCCCCCAACCGGCGAACACCGGGGAGCTGTTTTTT,CASTPQPANTGELFF
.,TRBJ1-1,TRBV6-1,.,TGTGCCAGCAGACTCCTCCCGAGGGAGAACACTGAAGCTTTCTTT,CASRLLPRENTEAFF
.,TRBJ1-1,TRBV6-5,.,TGTGCCAGCAGTTACTCCGGAGCCGTCACTGAAGCTTTCTTT,CASSYSGAVTEAFF
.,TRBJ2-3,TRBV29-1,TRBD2,TGCAGCGTTGAGTTGTCTAGCGGCTCAGATACGCAGTATTTT,CSVELSSGSDTQYF
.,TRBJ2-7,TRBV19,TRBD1,TGTGCCAGTAGTATCCTGGTGGCAGGGGGCGAGCAGTACTTC,CASSILVAGGEQYF
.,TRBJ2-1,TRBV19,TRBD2,TGTGCCAGTAGCCCACTAGCGGGGGGGCGGGGGAATGAGCAGTTCTTC,CASSPLAGGRGNEQFF
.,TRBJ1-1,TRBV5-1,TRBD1,TGCGCCAGCAGCTTAATTACAGGGGTGAGGGCTGAAGCTTTCTTT,CASSLITGVRAEAFF
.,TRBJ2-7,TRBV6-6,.,TGTGCCAGCAGTTCCGCATTGGACAGAAGCCACTACGAGCAGTACTTC,CASSSALDRSHYEQYF
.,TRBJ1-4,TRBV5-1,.,TGCGCCAGCAGCTGGGAGGTGGCAGGCCTCAATGAAAAACTGTTTTTT,CASSWEVAGLNEKLFF
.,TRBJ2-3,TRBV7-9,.,TGTGCCAGCACCCCCCCAGGGGGCACAGATACGCAGTATTTT,CASTPPGGTDTQYF
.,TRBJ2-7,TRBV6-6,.,TGTGCCAGCAGTTACGGGGGCGGGGGTGGGTTCGAGCAGTACTTC,CASSYGGGGGFEQYF
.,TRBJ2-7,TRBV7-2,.,TGTGCCAGCAGCTCCGCCTACGAGCAGTACTTC,CASSSAYEQYF
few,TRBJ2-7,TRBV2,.,TGTGCCAGCAGCACAGACACGAGCTCCTACGAGCAGTACTTC,CASSTDTSSYEQYF
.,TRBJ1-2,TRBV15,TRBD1,TGTGCCACCAGCAGTGGAACAGGGGTAAGGGACTATGGCTACACCTTC,CATSSGTGVRDYGYTF
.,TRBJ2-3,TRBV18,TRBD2,TGTGCCAGCTCAGCTACTAGCGGGAGCAGCACAGATACGCAGTATTTT,CASSATSGSSTDTQYF
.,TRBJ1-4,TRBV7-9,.,TGTGCCAGCAGCAACACAGGGCCGAATGAAAAACTGTTTTTT,CASSNTGPNEKLFF
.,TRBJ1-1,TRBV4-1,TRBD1,TGCGCCAGCAGTTATAGACAGGGGTTCGAGGGCCTGAGGGGGGGCACTGAAGCTTTCTTT,CASSYRQGFEGLRGGTEAFF
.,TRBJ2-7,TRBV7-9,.,TGTTCCAGCAGCCGCACCCAAGAGGTCGAGCAGTACTTC,CSSSRTQEVEQYF
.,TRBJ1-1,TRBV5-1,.,TGCGCCAGCAGCCTAGAGAGCGGGATGGCTGAAGCTTTCTTT,CASSLESGMAEAFF
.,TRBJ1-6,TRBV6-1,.,TGTGCCAGCAGTGAACGTTGGAGCTCCTATAATTCACCCCTCCACTTT,CASSERWSSYNSPLHF
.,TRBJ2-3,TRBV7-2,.,TGTGCCAGCAGCTTAAACGGGAGAGAGGTAGATACGCAGTATTTT,CASSLNGREVDTQYF
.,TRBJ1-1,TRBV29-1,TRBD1,TGCAGCGTTACGACAGGGTTGAGGACTGAAGCTTTCTTT,CSVTTGLRTEAFF
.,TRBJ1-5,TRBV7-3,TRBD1,TGTGCCAGCAGCGACCTCGACAGGGGGGAATATCAGCCCCAGCATTTT,CASSDLDRGEYQPQHF
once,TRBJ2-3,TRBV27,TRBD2,TGTGCCAGCAGTTCCGGGACTATAAGCACAGATACGCAGTATTTT,CASSSGTISTDTQYF
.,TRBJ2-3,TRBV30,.,TGTGCCTGGGATCAGCTTCAGGAGCGGGGCACAGATACGCAGTATTTT,CAWDQLQERGTDTQYF
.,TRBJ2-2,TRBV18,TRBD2,TGTGCCAGCTCACCACGACCCCTAGCGGGGGCCATCCGAGACACCGGGGAGCTGTTTTTT,CASSPRPLAGAIRDTGELFF
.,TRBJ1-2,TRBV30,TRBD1,TGTGCCTGGAGTACACCGGGACAGGGGATAGGGGGCTACACCTTC,CAWSTPGQGIGGYTF
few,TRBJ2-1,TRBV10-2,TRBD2,TGCGCCAGCAGTGAGCGCGGGGGATCATACAATGAGCAGTTCTTC,CASSERGGSYNEQFF
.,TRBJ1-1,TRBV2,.,TGTGCCAGCAGCGTCCTTAGGAACACTGAAGCTTTCTTT,CASSVLRNTEAFF
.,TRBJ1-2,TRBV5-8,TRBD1,TGTGCCAGCAGCTCGGGACAGGGCGGTTATGGCTACACCTTC,CASSSGQGGYGYTF
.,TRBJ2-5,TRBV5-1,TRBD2,TGCGCCAGCCAGACTTCCAGTACTAGCGCGGAGACCCAGTACTTC,CASQTSSTSAETQYF
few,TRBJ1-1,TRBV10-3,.,TGTGCATCAACAGGGAACACTGAAGCTTTCTTT,CASTGNTEAFF
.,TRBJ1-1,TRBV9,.,TGTGCCAGCAGCGTGGGCAGGGGTGGCACTGAAGCTTTCTTT,CASSVGRGGTEAFF
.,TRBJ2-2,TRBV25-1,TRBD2,TGTGCCAGCAGTGTTTGGACTAGCGGAGTGAACACCGGGGAGCTGTTTTTT,CASSVWTSGVNTGELFF
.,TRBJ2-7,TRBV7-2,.,TGTGCCAGCAGCCCCTCCCGACAGTCTACCTCCTACGAGCAGTACTTC,CASSPSRQSTSYEQYF
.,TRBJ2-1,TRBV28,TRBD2,TGTGCCAGCAGGGGGACTAGCGGTCCCTACAATGAGCAGTTCTTC,CASRGTSGPYNEQFF
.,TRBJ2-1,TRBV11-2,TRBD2,TGTGCCAGCAGCTTAGTCCTAGCGGGAGGCTCCTACAATGAGCAGTTCTTC,CASSLVLAGGSYNEQFF
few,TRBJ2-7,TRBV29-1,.,TGCAGCTTCCTCAGGGGCGCCGAGCAGTACTTC,CSFLRGAEQYF
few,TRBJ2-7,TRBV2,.,TGTGCCAGCAGTGTAGGGGGGGGAGGTTCCTACGAGCAGTACTTC,CASSVGGGGSYEQYF
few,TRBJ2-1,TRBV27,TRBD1,TGTGCCAGCAGTTCGACAGGGGGCGACTTCTATGAGCAGTTCTTC,CASSSTGGDFYEQFF
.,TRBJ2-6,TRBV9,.,TGTGCCAGCAGTGACAGCCCCAGGGGCGCTGGGGCCAACGTCCTGACTTTC,CASSDSPRGAGANVLTF